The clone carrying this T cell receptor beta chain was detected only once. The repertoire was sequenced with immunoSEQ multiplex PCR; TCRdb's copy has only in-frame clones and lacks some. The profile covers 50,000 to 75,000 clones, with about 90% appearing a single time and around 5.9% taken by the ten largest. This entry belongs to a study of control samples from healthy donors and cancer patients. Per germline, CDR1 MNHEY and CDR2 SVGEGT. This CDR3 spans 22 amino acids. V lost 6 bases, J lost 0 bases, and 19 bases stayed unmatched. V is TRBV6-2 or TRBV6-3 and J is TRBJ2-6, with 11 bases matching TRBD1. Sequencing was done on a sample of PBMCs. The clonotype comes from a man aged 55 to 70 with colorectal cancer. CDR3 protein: CASSLGGSDRGRFSSGANVLTF. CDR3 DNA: TGTGCCAGCAGCCTTGGGGGTTCGGACAGGGGGCGCTTTAGCTCTGGGGCCAACGTCCTGACTTTC.